This TCR beta chain was identified in a study of T cell repertoires in cytomegalovirus infection. The overall study: CMV epitopes that were recently identified and HLA-C-restricted were used alongside well-studied HLA-B-restricted ones.

The V end lost 6 bases, the J end lost 0 bases, and 8 bases lay between the germline ends. CDR3 length equals 13 residues. CDR1 is MNHNS, CDR2 SASEGT, per germline. From the reads, TCRdb called clonotypes with MiXCR, one entry per CDR3 protein. The sample has around 430,000 distinct CDR3 sequences; approximately 46% are singletons. This clonotype was observed a handful of times. Its antigen is unidentified. The source is a human donor in good health (CMV status not recorded). Some clones in this sample may be carry-over from other donors' samples. The sequences come from cultured PBMCs, collected from culture after CMV antigen stimulation. The chain employs TRBV6-1 and TRBJ1-2; D call uncertain. The CDR3 sequence is CASSSLPNYGYTF. The DNA for the CDR3 is TGTGCCAGCAGCTCACTGCCTAACTATGGCTACACCTTC.